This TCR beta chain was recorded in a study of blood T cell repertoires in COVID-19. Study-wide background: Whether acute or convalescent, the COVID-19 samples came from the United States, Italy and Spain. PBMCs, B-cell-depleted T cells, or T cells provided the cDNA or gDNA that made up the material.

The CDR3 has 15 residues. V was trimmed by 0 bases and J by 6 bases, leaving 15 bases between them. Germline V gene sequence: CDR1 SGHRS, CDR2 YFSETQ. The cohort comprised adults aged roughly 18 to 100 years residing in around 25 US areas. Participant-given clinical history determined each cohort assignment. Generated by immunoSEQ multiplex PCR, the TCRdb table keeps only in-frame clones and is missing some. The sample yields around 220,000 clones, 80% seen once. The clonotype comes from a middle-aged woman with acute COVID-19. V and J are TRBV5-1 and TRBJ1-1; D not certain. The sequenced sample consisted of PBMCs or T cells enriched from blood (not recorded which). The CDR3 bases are TGCGCCAGCAGCTTGGATGGAGGGTTAGAAGCTGAAGCTTTCTTT. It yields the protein CASSLDGGLEAEAFF.